Listed below are T cell receptor beta chains from one sample, sequenced in a study of pediatric ulcerative colitis. Clones were sequenced by immunoSEQ multiplex PCR, and TCRdb holds only the in-frame ones, with some missing. The sample lists roughly 64,000 clones, 80% to 90% occurring once. The sequenced sample consisted of blood. These receptors were obtained from a boy between 10 and 17 years old with severe ulcerative colitis. Both conserved end residues are trimmed from each CDR3. Each record gives: J gene, V gene, CDR3 length, CDR3 protein.

j_call: TRBJ1-3
v_call: TRBV6-1
cdr3_length: 10
cdr3_aa: ASQGPGNTIY

j_call: TRBJ2-1
v_call: TRBV14
cdr3_length: 13
cdr3_aa: ASSQGGGPNNEQF

j_call: TRBJ1-5
v_call: TRBV7-6
cdr3_length: 13
cdr3_aa: ASREWTDSNQPQH

j_call: TRBJ1-3
v_call: TRBV5-1
cdr3_length: 13
cdr3_aa: ASSLAGVGGNTIY

j_call: TRBJ2-2
v_call: TRBV7-2
cdr3_length: 11
cdr3_aa: ASSQSPGGELF

j_call: TRBJ2-3
v_call: TRBV27
cdr3_length: 13
cdr3_aa: ASSRPGQTTDTQY

j_call: TRBJ2-3
v_call: TRBV11-2
cdr3_length: 13
cdr3_aa: ASSLTSGNTDTQY

j_call: TRBJ1-5
v_call: TRBV7-9
cdr3_length: 13
cdr3_aa: ASSLVRQGSQPQH

j_call: TRBJ2-5
v_call: TRBV10-2
cdr3_length: 16
cdr3_aa: ASSAHGTSGRAGETQY

j_call: TRBJ1-2
v_call: TRBV6-1
cdr3_length: 11
cdr3_aa: AGATGVGYGYT

j_call: TRBJ1-5
v_call: TRBV21-1
cdr3_length: 13
cdr3_aa: ASSKGTGRNQPQH

j_call: TRBJ1-1
v_call: TRBV6-1
cdr3_length: 13
cdr3_aa: ASSEDRVGNTEAF

j_call: TRBJ2-1
v_call: TRBV14
cdr3_length: 12
cdr3_aa: ASSPLAGGNEQF

j_call: TRBJ1-2
v_call: TRBV6-5
cdr3_length: 11
cdr3_aa: ASSYVRGYGYT

j_call: TRBJ2-2
v_call: TRBV5-4
cdr3_length: 15
cdr3_aa: ASSLATSGRARGELF

j_call: TRBJ1-5
v_call: TRBV5-4
cdr3_length: 13
cdr3_aa: ASSDGTGGGQPQH